The TCR beta chain under discussion was sequenced for a study of shared clonotypes between healthy human individuals. Across the whole study: Per-donor plates numbered three CD4 naive, three CD4 memory, two CD8 naive and one CD8 memory. Overall study results and limits: Among a few donors, around 5% of naive CD4 clonotypes were found in common.

Execution of the assay was at deep level. Profiled with immunoSEQ multiplex PCR; TCRdb holds only in-frame clones, not every one. The table has 2 million to 3 million clones, roughly 93% seen once. As for this clone: Its antigen is still unknown.

CDR3 length: 16 amino acids. Germline values: CDR1 LGHNA, CDR2 YSLEER. V was pared by 3 bases and J by 6 bases, with 19 bases between. V and J are TRBV4-3 and TRBJ2-3; D may be TRBD1 (5 bases). The receptor's source is a young man in good health. Some clones in this sample may be carry-over from other donors' samples. The sequenced sample was naive CD4+ T cells from PBMCs. Subset here: CD45RA+ positively selected. The CDR3 bases are TGCGCCAGCAGCCAGGGTGTGGGCCAGGGTGTCGATACGCAGTATTTT. This sequence encodes CASSQGVGQGVDTQYF.